The 30 T cell receptor beta chains below come from one sample, sequenced in a study of molecular identifiers for immune sequencing clone quantification. TCRdb redid the calling of the PCR reads with MiXCR, one entry per CDR3 protein. The sample contains about half a million distinct CDR3 sequences, approximately 25% of which appear only once. Sequencing input: naive CD8+ T cells from blood, with Jurkat cell RNA spiked in. The sample's subset: FACS-sorted CD8+CD4-CCR7+CD45RA+ naive T cells. All receptors derive from a human donor in good health. Some libraries in this study had Jurkat cell RNA spiked in.

To note about this clonotype: This may be a read error, as it is one base from a much larger clone. The chain links TRBV5-1 to TRBJ2-7; D is perhaps TRBD1 or TRBD2 (6 bases each). CDR3 length equals 15 residues. V lost 4 bases and J 0 bases, leaving 14 bases between the germline ends. Germline-derived CDR1 and CDR2 are SGHRS and YFSETQ. The CDR3 is CASSAGTWSSYEQYF. The CDR3 DNA sequence: TGCGCCAGCAGCGCGGGGACATGGAGCTCCTACGAGCAGTACTTC. Full variable domain (remainder filled in from reference TRBV5-1 and TRBJ2-7): KAGVTQTPRYLIKTRGQQVTLSCSPISGHRSVSWYQQTPGQGLQFLFEYFSETQRNKGNFPGRFSGRQFSNSRSEMNVSTLELGDSALYLCASSAGTWSSYEQYFGPGTRLTVT.

The chain has TRBV2 and TRBJ1-1; no firm D call. The V gene lost 2 bases and the J gene lost 2 bases, with 9 bases spanning the gap. This CDR3 comprises 14 residues. CDR1 and CDR2 (germline): SNHLY, FYNNEI. The CDR3 region is CASSESVGNTEAFF. Here the CDR3 DNA reads TGTGCCAGCAGTGAATCGGTCGGAAACACTGAAGCTTTCTTT.

Many counts were recorded for this clonotype. V is TRBV12-3 or TRBV12-4 and J is TRBJ1-2; D uncertain. The CDR3 has 14 residues. V lost 1 base and J 7 bases, leaving 13 bases between the germline ends. CDR3 in DNA: TGTGCCAGCAGTTTAGGGCCCGCAGAGGCTGGCTACACCTTC. Amino acid sequence: CASSLGPAEAGYTF.

J is TRBJ2-3 and V is TRBV7-9; D may be TRBD1 (6 bases). The CDR3 runs 15 residues. With 6 bases removed from V and 0 bases from J, the gap between germline ends came to 13 bases. CDR1 and CDR2 from the germline V gene are SEHNR and FQNEAQ (reference sequence). CDR3 sequence: CASSQQGISTDTQYF. For the CDR3, the DNA is TGTGCCAGCAGTCAACAGGGAATTAGCACAGATACGCAGTATTTT.

Worth noting for this clonotype: One end of the junction is discordant with germline, which a read error may explain. The chain employs TRBV4-3 and TRBJ1-4; D gene ambiguous. CDR1 LGHNA and CDR2 YSLEER come from the germline V gene. This CDR3 spans 17 amino acids. Here the CDR3 DNA reads TGCGCCAGCAGCCAAGATTCGGTCGGCAGGAGGAGGGAAAAACTGGTTTTT. It translates to CASSQDSVGRRREKLVF.

Ten or more counts support this clonotype. This chain uses TRBV27 with TRBJ1-4; no clear D. This CDR3 is built from 14 residues. Germline-derived CDR1 and CDR2 are MNHEY and SMNVEV (reference sequence). V gave up 1 base and J gave up 3 bases, with 6 bases separating them. DNA for the CDR3: TGTGCCAGCAGTTTATTGGCTTCTAATGAAAAACTGTTTTTT. It encodes CASSLLASNEKLFF.

The chain couples TRBV10-1 to TRBJ1-1; 7 nucleotides line up with TRBD1. The V gene end was trimmed by 4 bases and the J gene end by 6 bases; junction bases not matched to a gene: 8. Germline CDR1 reads WNHNN; CDR2 reads SYGVQD (reference sequence). There are 14 residues in the CDR3. CDR3 bases: TGCGCCAGCAGTGGATCAGGGGGTATGGCTGAAGCTTTCTTT. Its protein is CASSGSGGMAEAFF.

In this sample, this clonotype turned up a few times. J is TRBJ1-4 and V is TRBV20-1, with D perhaps matching TRBD1 (6 bases). V lost 0 bases and J 7 bases, leaving 18 bases between the germline ends. This CDR3 contains 16 residues. CDR1 and CDR2 from the germline V gene are DFQATT and SNEGSKA (reference sequence). CDR3 amino acids: CSAREYRQASGEKLFF. In nucleotides, the CDR3 is TGCAGTGCTAGAGAGTACCGACAGGCGTCGGGTGAAAAACTGTTTTTT.

This clonotype was seen more than once but under ten times. The rearrangement uses TRBV6-2 or TRBV6-3 and TRBJ1-3; no definite D call. CDR1 and CDR2 from the germline V gene are MNHEY and SVGEGT. Trimming removed 6 bases from V and 0 bases from J, with 9 bases in between. This CDR3 has 14 residues. The CDR3 region is CASSQRYSGNTIYF. The DNA of the CDR3 is TGTGCCAGCAGCCAACGCTACTCTGGAAACACCATATATTTT.

This chain uses TRBV6-2 or TRBV6-3 with TRBJ2-7; 8 bases are shared with TRBD1. The CDR3 runs to 15 residues. Germline CDR1 and CDR2: MNHEY and SVGEGT. V shed 5 bases, J shed 4 bases, and the junction held 10 bases outside the gene matches. Here the CDR3 reads CASSEGQGVGYEQYF. The CDR3, as DNA: TGTGCCAGCAGTGAAGGACAGGGCGTCGGGTACGAGCAGTACTTC.

The table lists this clonotype with a few counts. This CDR3 is CARSLSGSKTQYF. For the CDR3, the DNA is TGTGCCAGAAGCTTGTCAGGTTCAAAGACCCAGTACTTC. J is TRBJ2-5 and V is TRBV5-3; D unresolved. TRBV5-3 is known as an ORF, though its function is uncertain. Trimming removed 1 base from V and 6 bases from J, with 10 bases in between. The CDR3 is made up of 13 amino acids.

Comments on this clonotype: A clone one base away is much larger, so this may be a read error. Given the absence of the conserved phenylalanine or tryptophan at the CDR3 end, a read error is likely. The chain has TRBV7-9 and TRBJ2-4; D might be TRBD1 (7 bases). V dropped 3 bases and J dropped 8 bases, with 20 bases sitting between them. Germline V gene data show CDR1 as SEHNR and CDR2 as FQNEAQ (reference sequence). CDR3 length: 16 amino acids. CDR3 loop: CASSLIGGTVGDIQYY. The CDR3 region has the DNA TGTGCCAGCAGCTTGATCGGCGGGACAGTTGGTGACATTCAGTACTAC.

The V call is TRBV7-8, the J call TRBJ1-1; D is undetermined. This CDR3 is built from 16 residues. Germline V gene lookup returns CDR1 SGHVS and CDR2 FQNEAQ. The V end was cut by 5 bases, the J end by 2 bases, with 18 bases between. This chain's CDR3 is CASSRPNGRLNTEAFF. The CDR3 region has the DNA TGTGCCAGCAGCAGACCCAACGGACGGCTAAACACTGAAGCTTTCTTT.

Note on this clonotype: A much larger clone sits a single nucleotide away, making a read error possible. This chain connects TRBV7-9 to TRBJ2-4, with TRBD1 matching 7 bases. CDR1 and CDR2 from the germline V gene are SEHNR and FQNEAQ (reference sequence). The CDR3 totals 15 residues. As DNA, the CDR3 is TGTGCCAGCAACCCTCCCGGGACAGCCAAAGACATTCAGTACTTC. Its translation: CASNPPGTAKDIQYF.

The CDR3 bases are TGTGCCAGCAGTATAGGGACTAGCACTGAGCAGTTCTTC. Encoded protein: CASSIGTSTEQFF. V is TRBV6-2 or TRBV6-3 and J is TRBJ2-1; 9 nucleotides match TRBD2. Per germline, CDR1 MNHEY and CDR2 SVGEGT. V lost 5 bases and J lost 9; bases outside the gene matches: 5. The CDR3 has 13 residues.

This clonotype was observed a handful of times. The chain couples TRBV19 to TRBJ2-3, with D perhaps matching TRBD2 (6 bases). Deletions cut 7 bases from V and 7 bases from J, with 15 bases between. The CDR3 sequence is 13 residues long. Germline CDR1 is LNHDA and CDR2 is SQIVND (reference sequence). Here the CDR3 reads CASTPGTGYTQYF. CDR3 DNA sequence: TGTGCCAGTACCCCCGGGACTGGGTATACGCAGTATTTT.

This clonotype was detected only a few times. The V gene is TRBV9, the J gene TRBJ1-2, with 7 bases lining up with TRBD1. V shed 5 bases, J shed 2 bases, and the junction held 9 bases outside the gene matches. Per the germline V gene, CDR1 is SGDLS and CDR2 is YYNGEE. The CDR3 extends over 15 amino acids. This chain's CDR3 is CASSPTGSHNYGYTF. CDR3 DNA sequence: TGTGCCAGCAGTCCGACAGGGTCACACAACTATGGCTACACCTTC.

This clonotype has more than one count but fewer than ten. The V and J genes are TRBV4-1 and TRBJ2-2; 10 nucleotides line up with TRBD2. The CDR3 totals 19 residues. The germline CDR1 and CDR2 sequences are MGHRA and YSYEKL. Trimming removed 4 bases from V and 0 bases from J; junction bases left unmatched: 11. The CDR3: CASSLPGTSEISNTGELFF. The CDR3 DNA reads as TGCGCCAGCAGCCTACCCGGGACTAGCGAAATTTCGAACACCGGGGAGCTGTTTTTT.

Regarding this clonotype: A much larger clone lies one base from this, so it may be a read error. V gene TRBV4-1 combines with J gene TRBJ2-7; the match to TRBD1 covers 7 bases. The V gene's germline CDR1 is MGHRA and CDR2 YSYEKL. The CDR3 spans 13 residues. The CDR3 reads CASSETGHYGQYF. CDR3 sequence (DNA): TGCGCCAGCAGCGAGACAGGGCACTACGGGCAGTACTTC.

This clonotype was observed many times. This chain joins TRBV21-1 and TRBJ1-1; no DNA check was done on the table's D call, TRBD1. TRBV21-1 counts as a pseudogene. The CDR3 covers 16 residues. The CDR3, as DNA: TGTGCCAGCAGCAAAGCGGACGGGGGCTGTAACACTGAAGCTTTCTTT. This codes for CASSKADGGCNTEAFF.

This clonotype has a handful of counts. The chain is built from TRBV29-1 and TRBJ2-7; tentatively, D is TRBD1 (6 bases). V lost 4 bases, J lost 3 bases, and 13 bases lay in between. The length of the CDR3 is 13 residues. Germline CDR1 is SQVTM and CDR2 is ANQGSEA. CDR3: CSVVGQGSYEQYF. The CDR3 DNA is TGCAGCGTTGTGGGACAAGGAAGCTACGAGCAGTACTTC.

This clonotype was recorded a few times. The chain combines TRBV20-1 with TRBJ2-7; 9 nucleotides align to TRBD1. V was pared by 1 base and J by 0 bases, with 22 bases of the junction left unmatched. In germline, CDR1 is DFQATT, CDR2 SNEGSKA (reference sequence). The CDR3 loop spans 21 amino acids. CDR3 DNA sequence: TGCAGTGCTAGAGTAAGAGAGGGGGACAGGGCGTACGTCGCCCCCTCCTACGAGCAGTACTTC. It yields the protein CSARVREGDRAYVAPSYEQYF.

The genes are TRBV11-2 and TRBJ2-5, with 11 bases lining up with TRBD1. The CDR3 totals 18 residues. After removal of 5 bases from V and 1 base from J, the junction contained 12 bases not matched to a gene. Germline V lookup: CDR1 SGHAT, CDR2 FQNNGV. CDR3 sequence reads: CASSHLNRDRGFQETQYF. The CDR3, as DNA: TGTGCCAGCAGCCATTTAAACCGGGACAGGGGGTTCCAAGAGACCCAGTACTTC.

In the case of this clonotype: Germline is not matched at one junction end, which may reflect a read error. This sequence joins TRBV27 and TRBJ2-2; D remains ambiguous. This CDR3 has 14 amino acids. The germline V gene encodes CDR1 MNHEY and CDR2 SMNVEV (reference sequence). The CDR3 DNA reads as TGTGCCAGAAATTCTCTTGTCGGTCCCGGCGAGCTGTTTTTT. Its protein is CARNSLVGPGELFF.

With respect to this clonotype: The CDR3 does not close with the conserved phenylalanine or tryptophan, likely indicating a read error. The gene calls are TRBV6-1 and TRBJ2-7, with 13 bases fitting TRBD2. CDR1 and CDR2 from the germline V gene are MNHNS and SASEGT. The CDR3 spans 14 residues. Trimming at V came to 8 bases and at J to 5 bases, leaving 6 bases not matched to a gene. The chain's CDR3 is CASYGLAGVHEQYL. As DNA, the CDR3 is TGTGCCAGCTACGGACTAGCGGGGGTTCACGAGCAGTACCTC.

This clonotype was seen only once. Given a much more abundant clone one base away, this may be a read error. The chain has TRBV29-1 and TRBJ2-7, with 7 bases aligning to TRBD1. CDR3 length: 13 amino acids. The germline V gene has CDR1 SQVTM and CDR2 ANQGSEA. The CDR3: CGACGQVSDEQYF. Here the CDR3 DNA reads TGCGGCGCCTGCGGACAGGTCTCCGACGAGCAGTACTTC.

This clonotype was seen repeatedly, ten times or more. The V call is TRBV30, the J call TRBJ2-1, with D possibly TRBD2 on 5 matching bases. V lost 1 base, J lost 7 bases, and 11 bases lay in between. Looked up from germline, CDR1 is GTSNPN and CDR2 is SVGIG (reference sequence). The CDR3 has 13 residues. For the CDR3, the DNA is TGTGCCTGGAGTGAAGGACTCGCGAATGAGCAGTTCTTC. It yields the protein CAWSEGLANEQFF. Drawing the rest from reference TRBV30 and TRBJ2-1, the complete variable domain is SQTIHQWPATLVQPVGSPLSLECTVEGTSNPNLYWYRQAAGRGLQLLFYSVGIGQISSEVPQNLSASRPQDRQFILSSKKLLLSDSGFYLCAWSEGLANEQFFGPGTRLTVL.

This clonotype was seen many times. V and J are TRBV25-1 and TRBJ2-1, with no clear D. Per germline, CDR1 MGHDK and CDR2 SYGVNS. The length of the CDR3 is 14 residues. Trimming left V 3 bases short and J 9 bases short, with 15 bases between. The CDR3 DNA reads TGTGCCAGCAGTGACTTGATTAGTCCCAGTGAGCAGTTCTTC. It translates to CASSDLISPSEQFF.

About this clonotype: The junction and the germline gene differ at one end; a read error may be behind it. The gene calls are TRBV3-1 and TRBJ2-5; 10 bases line up with TRBD1. CDR1 is LGHDT and CDR2 is YNNKEL in the germline V gene (reference sequence). This CDR3 is built from 16 residues. The CDR3 DNA sequence: TGTGCCAGCGGCCAAGGGGTGACAGGGGGCCGGGAGACCCAGTACTTC. It codes for CASGQGVTGGRETQYF.

Many counts were recorded for this clonotype. This chain links TRBV19 with TRBJ2-1, with 10 positions matching TRBD2. The CDR3 runs 15 residues. Per the germline V gene, CDR1 is LNHDA and CDR2 is SQIVND (reference sequence). J was trimmed by 10 bases and V by 3 bases; bases with no gene match: 9. CDR3 coding DNA: TGTGCCAGTAGTATTACTTCGACTAGCGGGTCAGAGCAGTTCTTC. This gives the protein CASSITSTSGSEQFF. Together with reference TRBV19 and TRBJ2-1, the CDR3 gives the full variable domain: DGGITQSPKYLFRKEGQNVTLSCEQNLNHDAMYWYRQDPGQGLRLIYYSQIVNDFQKGDIAEGYSVSREKKESFPLTVTSAQKNPTAFYLCASSITSTSGSEQFFGPGTRLTVL.